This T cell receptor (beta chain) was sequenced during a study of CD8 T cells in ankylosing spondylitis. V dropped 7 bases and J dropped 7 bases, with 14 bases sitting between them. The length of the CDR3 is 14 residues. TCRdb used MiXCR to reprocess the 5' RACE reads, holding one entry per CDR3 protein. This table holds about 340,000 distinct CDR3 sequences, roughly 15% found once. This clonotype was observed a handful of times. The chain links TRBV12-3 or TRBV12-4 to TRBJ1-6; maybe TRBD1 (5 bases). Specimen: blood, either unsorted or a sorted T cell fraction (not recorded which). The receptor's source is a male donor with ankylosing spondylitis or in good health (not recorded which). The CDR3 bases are TGTGCCAGCATCGGGGGGGGAAAGAATTCACCCCTCCACTTT. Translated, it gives CASIGGGKNSPLHF.